A single sample gave rise to the 8 T cell receptor beta chains below, sequenced in a study of T-cell reconstitution after alpha-beta-depleted transplantation in children (dated by TCRdb to about 2016). The receptor library was made with PCR. Sequencing relied on an Illumina HiSeq 2500. TCR library preparation used molecular barcoding, with unique molecular identifiers applied to normalize quantification of the TCRbeta repertoire. Using fastp at Q25 and MiXCR, TCRdb reprocessed the public reads and kept productive beta chains. Duplicate CDR3 protein sequences are folded into a single record with the most common DNA and genes. In all, the sample holds about 190,000 distinct CDR3 sequences, and approximately 6.6% of those were seen once. The ten largest clones capture roughly 3% of the sample. The sample here was PBMCs from the stem cell graft donor, taken from the stem cell graft. These receptors were taken from a human donor who donated a stem cell graft to a child with Wiskott-Aldrich syndrome.

This clonotype has at least ten counts. The V call is TRBV18, the J call TRBJ2-2; perhaps TRBD1 as D (6 bases). The CDR3 covers 14 residues. Trimming took off 5 bases at V and 3 bases at J, with 10 bases between the two ends. Germline CDR1 is KGHSH and CDR2 is LQKENI. CDR3 amino acids: CASSRGTDTGELFF. DNA for the CDR3: TGTGCCAGCTCAAGGGGGACGGACACCGGGGAGCTGTTTTTT.

The chain joins TRBV7-8 to TRBJ1-4, with TRBD1 matching over 7 bases. The germline V gene has CDR1 SGHVS and CDR2 FQNEAQ. V gave up 1 base and J gave up 2 bases; unmatched junction bases: 16. The CDR3 contains 20 residues. The chain's CDR3 is CASSLVSRDRAQETNEKLFF. As DNA, the CDR3 is TGTGCCAGCAGCTTAGTTTCTCGGGACAGAGCACAGGAGACTAATGAAAAACTGTTTTTT.

This clonotype turned up a few times. The V call is TRBV18, the J call TRBJ1-1; TRBD1 is a possible D gene (6 bases). Germline lookup yields CDR1 KGHSH and CDR2 LQKENI. V shed 8 bases and J shed 2 bases, with 12 bases lying between them. The CDR3 totals 13 residues. CDR3 bases: TGTGCCAGCGACACAGGGAGTAACACTGAAGCTTTCTTT. It codes for CASDTGSNTEAFF.

Many counts were recorded for this clonotype. This chain links TRBV5-1 with TRBJ2-3; D may be TRBD1 (6 bases). Germline assignment: CDR1 SGHRS and CDR2 YFSETQ. The V and J ends lost 4 bases and 5 bases respectively, with 8 bases between them. The CDR3 loop spans 12 amino acids. The CDR3 coding sequence is TGCGCCAGCAGCCCGACAGGAGATACGCAGTATTTT. Protein product: CASSPTGDTQYF.

At least ten counts were recorded for this clonotype. The rearrangement joins TRBV24-1 to TRBJ1-5, with 10 bases matching TRBD1. Germline V gene lookup returns CDR1 KGHDR and CDR2 SFDVKD. The CDR3 has 17 residues. Losses at the gene ends were 2 bases for V and 3 bases for J; bases not matched to a gene: 6. The CDR3 loop is CATSDSTGQGYNQPQHF. For the CDR3, the DNA is TGTGCCACCAGTGATTCCACGGGACAGGGGTACAATCAGCCCCAGCATTTT.

This clonotype was seen a handful of times. The chain recombines TRBV5-1 with TRBJ2-2; D gene ambiguous. V was cut by 1 base and J by 1 base, with 8 bases left in between. The CDR3 is 15 residues long. Per the germline V gene, CDR1 is SGHRS and CDR2 is YFSETQ. The CDR3 DNA reads TGCGCCAGCAGCTTGATAGGGATGAACACCGGGGAGCTGTTTTTT. It translates to CASSLIGMNTGELFF.

This clonotype was seen repeatedly, ten times or more. The chain uses TRBV11-2 and TRBJ2-2; 10 positions agree with TRBD2. This CDR3 has 18 residues. Germline V CDR1 and CDR2: SGHAT, FQNNGV. Unmatched junction bases numbered 17, after V lost 5 bases and J lost 8 bases. CDR3 in amino acids: CASSQINLGLAVGGELFF. The CDR3 DNA follows: TGTGCCAGCAGCCAAATTAACCTCGGACTAGCGGTTGGGGGGGAGCTGTTTTTT.

This clonotype appeared many times. The rearrangement links TRBV29-1 to TRBJ2-3; 10 bases align to TRBD1. Germline CDR1 reads SQVTM; CDR2 reads ANQGSEA. CDR3 length: 16 residues. J was trimmed by 3 bases and V by 5 bases; bases with no gene match: 11. CDR3 nucleotide sequence: TGCAGCGTTCGTTCGGGTCGACAGGGGGCTACAGATACGCAGTATTTT. It specifies CSVRSGRQGATDTQYF.